What follows describes a single TCR beta chain. What it binds is not known. This entry comes from a study of vaccination effects on CD4 cells after COVID-19. Background on the study: Sample collection from two convalescent patients occurred 16 days and one week before vaccination.

Sequencing in the ViraFEST assay came after antigen-specific CD4+ T cells had been expanded with viral peptide pools, which were used to stimulate PBMC. Around day 10 of culture, CD4+ T cells were separated out. By PCR, the person was confirmed to have had SARS-CoV-2 infection between March and December 2020. For each well, 1.5 million to 2.5 million PBMC were cultured with around 10 IU/ml IL-2 and about 9.9 ug/ml peptides. Sequencing was performed with immunoSEQ multiplex PCR; in TCRdb, only in-frame clones are kept and a portion is missing. Found here are around 30,000 clones, approximately 62% of them singletons; the top ten hold less than 20%. V was cut by 1 base and J by 6 bases, with 18 bases left in between. Per germline, CDR1 LNHNV and CDR2 YYDKDF (reference sequence). The CDR3 has 16 amino acids. Study findings and constraints: Marked contraction was observed in infection-induced and vaccine-induced clones late after vaccination.

The chain combines TRBV15 with TRBJ1-1, with D perhaps TRBD1 (5 bases). Source: CD4+ T cells from PBMCs cultured with SARS-CoV-2 spike peptides, taken before COVID-19 vaccination. The receptor was isolated from a human donor who had a prior SARS-CoV-2 infection. CDR3 DNA: TGTGCCACCAGCAGAGGGGGGAGGCAGGGACTCGCTGAAGCTTTCTTT. Its translation is CATSRGGRQGLAEAFF.